This T cell receptor (beta chain) is from a study of cytomegalovirus exposure and HLA in healthy donors. Across the study: The 120 validation repertoires used the same platform as the roughly 700 first-cohort repertoires (as reported by a later analysis).

V lost 0 bases and J lost 6; bases outside the gene matches: 4. The germline CDR1 and CDR2 sequences are LGHNA and YSLEER. There are 14 residues in the CDR3. About this clone: Its matching antigen is unknown.

Donors came from a validation cohort of over 100 subjects, distinct from the first 666-subject cohort. The protocol was immunoSEQ multiplex PCR, while the TCRdb copy is restricted to in-frame clones and leaves out a portion. The sample holds roughly 330,000 clones, roughly 87% seen once. Whole-study findings and limits: A few chains linked to CMV were shown in vitro to be specific for CMV antigens. Later, an analysis found that TCR clusters from the first cohort tended to co-occur in the 130 or so validation repertoires.

Material: PBMCs. The receptor comes from a woman aged 25 to 45 in good health and CMV-seropositive. The V call is TRBV4-3, the J call TRBJ1-1; 7 nucleotides match TRBD1. CDR3 DNA sequence: TGCGCCAGCAGCCAAGATAACAGGGGCGCTGAAGCTTTCTTT. Its protein is CASSQDNRGAEAFF.